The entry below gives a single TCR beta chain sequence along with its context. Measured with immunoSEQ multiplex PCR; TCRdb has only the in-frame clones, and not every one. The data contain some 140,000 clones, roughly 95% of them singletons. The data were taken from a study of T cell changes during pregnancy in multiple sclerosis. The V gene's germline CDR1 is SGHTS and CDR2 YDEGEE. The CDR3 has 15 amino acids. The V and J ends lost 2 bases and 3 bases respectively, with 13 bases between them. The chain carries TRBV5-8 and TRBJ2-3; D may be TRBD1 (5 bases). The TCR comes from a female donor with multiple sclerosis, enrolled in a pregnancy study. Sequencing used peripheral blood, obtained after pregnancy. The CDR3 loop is CASSLFAGWTDTQYF. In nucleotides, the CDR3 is TGTGCCAGCAGCTTATTTGCAGGGTGGACAGATACGCAGTATTTT.